These 30 T cell receptor beta chains were sequenced from one sample in a study of regulatory T cells in long-lasting Graves disease. Documented time point: persistent/refractory GD, antithyroid drugs over 5 years with positive TRAb. The TCR library used RNA extracted from PBMCs. For TCR beta, libraries came from iRepertoire HTBI primers and Arm-PCR of CDR3 regions. TCRdb fed the multiplex PCR reads into MiXCR, producing one record per CDR3 protein. The sample yields around 300,000 distinct CDR3 sequences, around 21% seen once. The sample consisted of peripheral blood mononuclear cells (PBMCs), taken when the disease was refractory, from a patient treated with antithyroid drugs. All receptors derive from a female donor with Graves disease.

This clonotype was counted only a few times. This rearrangement joins TRBV25-1 to TRBJ1-4; 7 bases map to TRBD1. This CDR3 spans 14 amino acids. In germline, CDR1 is MGHDK, CDR2 SYGVNS. With 7 bases clipped from V and 8 bases from J, the junction kept 10 bases outside the gene matches. The CDR3 sequence is CASTSTGRGEKLFF. The CDR3 nucleotides read TGTGCCAGCACATCGACAGGGCGGGGCGAAAAACTGTTTTTT.

The chain links TRBV20-1 to TRBJ2-4, with unresolved D. This CDR3 comprises 12 residues. Germline loops: CDR1 DFQATT, CDR2 SNEGSKA (reference sequence). Trimming stripped 1 base from V and 8 bases from J, with 9 bases between. The CDR3 coding sequence is TGCAGTGCTAGAGCGGGCGGTGACATTCAGTACTTC. It translates to CSARAGGDIQYF.

Comments on this clonotype: Relative to the germline gene, one junction end is altered; a read error may explain this. The chain recombines TRBV5-1 with TRBJ2-6; D gene unclear. CDR1 and CDR2 from the germline V gene are SGHRS and YFSETQ. The CDR3 spans 16 residues. The CDR3 sequence: CANSLALGSGANVLTF. CDR3 nucleotides: TGCGCCAACAGCTTGGCCTTGGGGTCAGGGGCCAACGTCCTGACTTTC.

In its sample, this clonotype was seen a few times. This chain uses TRBV4-1 with TRBJ2-7; TRBD1 is a possible D gene (5 bases). The CDR3 spans 13 residues. From germline, CDR1 is MGHRA and CDR2 YSYEKL. V was shortened by 1 base and J by 4 bases, with 8 bases between the two germline ends. The CDR3 spells CASSQGGGYEQYF. DNA of the CDR3: TGCGCCAGCAGCCAAGGGGGCGGATACGAGCAGTACTTC.

This clonotype was seen repeatedly, ten times or more. V and J are TRBV5-4 and TRBJ2-2; TRBD2 agrees at 9 bases. Trimming cost V 6 bases and J 5 bases; bases outside gene matches: 5. Looked up from germline, CDR1 is SGHNT and CDR2 is YYREEE (reference sequence). This CDR3 has 14 amino acids. CDR3 DNA: TGTGCCAGCACAGCGGGAGGAGGAACCGGGGAGCTGTTTTTT. The encoded protein is CASTAGGGTGELFF.

This clonotype was counted ten times or more. This chain links TRBV28 with TRBJ1-5, with 9 bases identical to TRBD1. V lost 6 bases and J lost 6; bases outside the gene matches: 6. From germline, CDR1 is MDHEN and CDR2 SYDVKM. The CDR3 has 14 residues. CDR3 loop: CASRLDRGSQPQHF. CDR3 in DNA: TGTGCCAGCAGATTAGACAGGGGGAGTCAGCCCCAGCATTTT.

In its sample, this clonotype was seen many times. The genes are TRBV6-5 and TRBJ1-5, with D perhaps TRBD1 (5 bases). V was clipped by 4 bases and J by 2 bases, with 21 bases between them. The CDR3 consists of 18 residues. The germline gives CDR1 MNHEY, CDR2 SVGAGI. The CDR3 nucleotides read TGTGCCAGCAGTTCACGGATTATACGACAGAAAGGCAATCAGCCCCAGCATTTT. It codes for CASSSRIIRQKGNQPQHF.

This chain connects TRBV24-1 to TRBJ2-3; D is uncertain. V gave up 8 bases and J gave up 2 bases, with 10 bases separating them. Germline CDR1 and CDR2: KGHDR and SFDVKD. This CDR3 contains 13 residues. CDR3 loop: CATNRGATDTQYF. The CDR3 nucleotides are TGTGCCACCAACCGCGGCGCCACAGATACGCAGTATTTT.

This clonotype was picked up many times. The chain joins TRBV6-2 or TRBV6-3 to TRBJ1-5, with 9 bases that match TRBD1. The V and J ends lost 7 bases and 1 base, in that order; junction bases with no gene match: 8. Germline CDR1 and CDR2: MNHEY and SVGEGT. CDR3 length equals 16 residues. CDR3 nucleotide sequence: TGTGCCAGCACCCCCGGGACAGGGTGGAGCAATCAGCCCCAGCATTTT. It codes for CASTPGTGWSNQPQHF.

The chain employs TRBV20-1 and TRBJ2-5; 7 bases are a match to TRBD2. V shed 0 bases, J shed 3 bases, and the junction held 7 bases outside the gene matches. This CDR3 spans 15 amino acids. Per germline, CDR1 DFQATT and CDR2 SNEGSKA (reference sequence). CDR3 amino acids: CSARDWLAEKETQYF. CDR3 in DNA: TGCAGTGCTAGAGACTGGCTAGCGGAAAAAGAGACCCAGTACTTC.

This clonotype was seen repeatedly, ten times or more. J is TRBJ2-2 and V is TRBV6-1; D is unresolved. CDR1 and CDR2 (germline): MNHNS, SASEGT. The CDR3 sequence is 13 residues long. Between the trimmed V and J ends, which lost 8 bases and 0 bases, there was a span of 7 bases. The chain's CDR3 is CASGRANTGELFF. CDR3 nucleotide sequence: TGTGCCAGCGGTAGGGCGAACACCGGGGAGCTGTTTTTT.

On this clonotype: The junction departs from germline at one end; a sequencing error may be responsible. The chain combines TRBV7-9 with TRBJ2-7; a possible D gene is TRBD2 (6 bases). This CDR3 is built from 22 residues. Per germline, CDR1 SEHNR and CDR2 FQNEAQ (reference sequence). CDR3 region: CASSLGVLREAGITENSYGQYF. The CDR3 nucleotides read TGTGCCAGCAGCTTAGGAGTGTTGAGGGAAGCGGGCATAACCGAAAACTCCTACGGGCAGTACTTC.

There are a few counts of this clonotype. J is TRBJ2-7 and V is TRBV3-1; D unclear. This CDR3 has 15 residues. Trimming removed 0 bases from V and 2 bases from J, with 11 bases in between. Germline V CDR1 and CDR2: LGHDT, YNNKEL (reference sequence). CDR3 loop: CASSQDASSAYEQYF. As DNA, the CDR3 is TGTGCCAGCAGCCAAGATGCCTCTTCGGCCTACGAGCAGTACTTC.

Many counts were recorded for this clonotype. This chain joins TRBV7-2 and TRBJ2-7; 9 bases map to TRBD2. V dropped 1 base and J dropped 3; count of bases not matched to a gene: 7. Germline V gene data show CDR1 as SGHTA and CDR2 as FQGNSA. The CDR3 extends over 16 amino acids. Written as DNA, the CDR3 is TGTGCCAGCAGCTTAGGACCGGGACTAGCTGACTACGAGCAGTACTTC. Its translation: CASSLGPGLADYEQYF.

This clonotype has at least ten counts. The chain employs TRBV7-2 and TRBJ1-2; no clear D. Matching the DNA end better, TRBJ2-7 makes the J call doubtful. The V gene's germline CDR1 is SGHTA and CDR2 FQGNSA. There are 11 residues in the CDR3. This chain's CDR3 is CASSLVSEQYF. Written as DNA, the CDR3 is TGTGCCAGCAGCTTAGTTTCTGAACAGTACTTC.

There are many counts of this clonotype. One end of the junction varies from germline; a read error may be responsible. The J gene is TRBJ2-7, the V gene TRBV28, with D perhaps being TRBD1 or TRBD2 (5 bases each). This CDR3 contains 15 residues. Germline assignment: CDR1 MDHEN and CDR2 SYDVKM. DNA of the CDR3: TGTGCCAGCATCCCCACGGGACCGCAATTCTACGAACAGTACTTC. Translated, it gives CASIPTGPQFYEQYF.

This clonotype appeared many times. The chain has TRBV20-1 and TRBJ1-2; TRBD1 agrees at 10 bases. The CDR3 extends over 15 amino acids. Unmatched junction bases numbered 4, after V lost 0 bases and J lost 3 bases. From germline, CDR1 is DFQATT and CDR2 SNEGSKA (reference sequence). The chain's CDR3 is CSARDWDRGDYGYTF. CDR3 nucleotides: TGCAGTGCTAGAGATTGGGACAGGGGAGACTATGGCTACACCTTC.

This clonotype was seen once. This rearrangement joins TRBV6-1 to TRBJ2-3; TRBD2 aligns across 10 bases. Germline V gene sequence: CDR1 MNHNS, CDR2 SASEGT. V was pared by 1 base and J by 4 bases, with 2 bases of the junction left unmatched. This CDR3 region has 15 residues. The CDR3 spells CASSEGLAGSDTQYF. The CDR3 nucleotides read TGTGCCAGCAGTGAAGGACTAGCGGGTTCAGATACGCAGTATTTT.

This clonotype was observed at least ten times. The chain has TRBV7-9 and TRBJ1-2; D possibly corresponds to TRBD1 (6 bases). V was shortened by 4 bases and J by 3 bases, with 9 bases between the two germline ends. Germline V CDR1 and CDR2: SEHNR, FQNEAQ (reference sequence). The CDR3 contains 13 residues. In DNA form, the CDR3 reads TGTGCCAGCAGCTCAGGACAGTACTATGGCTACACCTTC. Protein sequence: CASSSGQYYGYTF.

The sample holds many counts of this clonotype. The chain links TRBV2 to TRBJ2-7; no clear D. The CDR3 runs 13 residues. With 6 bases removed from V and 0 bases from J, the gap between germline ends came to 9 bases. Germline V gene lookup returns CDR1 SNHLY and CDR2 FYNNEI. CDR3 DNA: TGTGCCAGCAGACCGACATTCTCCTACGAGCAGTACTTC. This encodes CASRPTFSYEQYF.

Notes on this clonotype: One end of the junction fails to match germline, which may point to a read error. The chain is built from TRBV20-1 and TRBJ2-2; 14 bases are shared with TRBD2. Germline-derived CDR1 and CDR2 are DFQATT and SNEGSKA (reference sequence). There are 14 residues in the CDR3. For the CDR3, the DNA is TGCAGTGCCGGGACTAGCGGGAGAAGCGGGGAGCTGCTTTTT. Translated: CSAGTSGRSGELLF.

This chain joins TRBV6-2 or TRBV6-3 and TRBJ2-5; 7 nucleotides agree with TRBD2. Germline CDR1 is MNHEY and CDR2 is SVGEGT. This CDR3 comprises 17 residues. Losses at the gene ends were 6 bases for V and 0 bases for J; bases not matched to a gene: 13. Here the CDR3 reads CASRESRLAGYQETQYF. For the CDR3, the DNA is TGTGCCAGCAGGGAATCCCGACTAGCTGGGTACCAAGAGACCCAGTACTTC.

The chain uses TRBV5-8 and TRBJ2-2, with D tentatively TRBD1 (5 bases). The length of the CDR3 is 14 residues. V lost 2 bases to trimming and J lost 4 bases, with 9 bases between them. The germline V gene encodes CDR1 SGHTS and CDR2 YDEGEE. The CDR3, as DNA: TGTGCCAGCAGCTTAGGACACGGCACCGGGGAGCTGTTTTTT. Translating gives CASSLGHGTGELFF.

The V gene is TRBV7-9, the J gene TRBJ2-6; tentatively, D is TRBD2 (6 bases). Trimming cost V 3 bases and J 1 base, with 22 bases left between them. This CDR3 is built from 20 residues. CDR1 and CDR2 (germline): SEHNR, FQNEAQ (reference sequence). As DNA, the CDR3 is TGTGCCAGCAGCTTCGGGGCTGGGGGAGGAAGGCGATCTGGGGCCAACGTCCTGACTTTC. This sequence encodes CASSFGAGGGRRSGANVLTF.

This clonotype came up many times. This chain uses TRBV28 with TRBJ2-7; 7 positions match TRBD2. The CDR3 spans 17 residues. V dropped 2 bases and J dropped 1; count of bases not matched to a gene: 11. Per germline, CDR1 MDHEN and CDR2 SYDVKM. The CDR3 nucleotides read TGTGCCAGCAGTTTAAGTCGGAGCGGGACGCCATCCTACGAGCAGTACTTC. Protein: CASSLSRSGTPSYEQYF.

The chain has TRBV10-3 and TRBJ1-1; D gene ambiguous. Germline V gives CDR1 ENHRY, CDR2 SYGVKD. Trimming removed 10 bases from V and 4 bases from J, with 19 bases in between. The CDR3 is 14 amino acids. The CDR3: CATTLGSLGTEAFF. CDR3 nucleotides: TGTGCCACCACGTTGGGGAGTTTAGGCACTGAAGCTTTCTTT.

A few counts support this clonotype. V and J are TRBV6-9 and TRBJ2-7; D call uncertain. V lost 2 bases and J lost 4, with 6 bases in between. Looked up from germline, CDR1 is MNHGY and CDR2 is SVAAGI. This CDR3 has 12 residues. This CDR3 reads CASSYPAYEQYF. The CDR3 bases are TGTGCCAGCAGTTATCCGGCGTACGAGCAGTACTTC.

This clonotype has just a few counts. This rearrangement joins TRBV15 to TRBJ2-7; D is possibly TRBD1 (6 bases). Trimming cost V 0 bases and J 3 bases, with 12 bases left between them. The CDR3 sequence is 15 residues long. Germline-derived CDR1 and CDR2 are LNHNV and YYDKDF (reference sequence). CDR3 sequence: CATSRDTGSGYEQYF. DNA of the CDR3: TGTGCCACCAGCAGAGACACAGGGAGTGGCTACGAGCAGTACTTC.

This clonotype was recorded at least ten times. The CDR3 region is CASSEGGNNQPQHF. The DNA of the CDR3 is TGTGCCAGCAGTGAAGGGGGGAACAATCAGCCCCAGCATTTT. The chain is built from TRBV2 and TRBJ1-5; D possibly corresponds to TRBD1 (5 bases). The V and J ends lost 1 base and 3 bases respectively, with 7 bases between them. Germline values: CDR1 SNHLY, CDR2 FYNNEI. The CDR3 totals 14 residues.

This clonotype was observed a handful of times. The J gene is TRBJ2-7, the V gene TRBV18, with 10 bases fitting TRBD1. With 6 bases clipped from V and 0 bases from J, the junction kept 2 bases outside the gene matches. The CDR3 sequence is 14 residues long. Germline loops: CDR1 KGHSH, CDR2 LQKENI. The CDR3 sequence: CASSDRGSSYEQYF. DNA of the CDR3: TGTGCCAGCTCGGACAGGGGGAGCTCCTACGAGCAGTACTTC.